These 8 T cell receptor beta chains share one sample of origin, sequenced in a study of T cells in Graves' hyperthyroidism and ophthalmopathy. Authors of the study amplified TCR beta CDR3 regions from RNA transcripts. The HTBI primer set drove a first-round RT-PCR of the TCR CDR3. MiXCR, run by TCRdb on the multiplex PCR reads, gives a single entry per CDR3 protein. The profile shows a few hundred thousand distinct CDR3 sequences, 14% to 15% of them singletons. Sequences were obtained from blood. The receptors were gathered from a young woman with Graves' hyperthyroidism.

The gene calls are TRBV28 and TRBJ1-6; the D gene is possibly TRBD1 (5 bases). The V end was cut by 5 bases, the J end by 7 bases, with 15 bases between. The germline V gene has CDR1 MDHEN and CDR2 SYDVKM. This CDR3 is 15 amino acids long. CDR3 nucleotide sequence: TGTGCCAGCAGTCTTGGGACCCGGGGGAATTCACCCCTCCACTTT. This gives the protein CASSLGTRGNSPLHF.

This clonotype showed up many times. V usage is TRBV18 and J usage is TRBJ1-2; weak D call: TRBD1 (6 bases). Germline V lookup: CDR1 KGHSH, CDR2 LQKENI. This CDR3 spans 13 amino acids. V gave up 5 bases and J gave up 3 bases, with 10 bases separating them. CDR3 nucleotide sequence: TGTGCCAGCTCAGGGGGCGTTGACTATGGCTACACCTTC. It codes for CASSGGVDYGYTF. Full variable domain (remainder filled in from reference TRBV18 and TRBJ1-2): NAGVMQNPRHLVRRRGQEARLRCSPMKGHSHVYWYRQLPEEGLKFMVYLQKENIIDESGMPKERFSAEFPKEGPSILRIQQVVRGDSAAYFCASSGGVDYGYTFGSGTRLTVV.

This clonotype was seen a few times. The chain employs TRBV5-6 and TRBJ2-5; 10 positions agree with TRBD2. This CDR3 has 16 amino acids. The germline V gene has CDR1 SGHDT and CDR2 YYEEEE. J lost 5 bases, V lost 1 base, and 8 bases had no gene match. CDR3 DNA: TGTGCCAGCAGCTTGATGGCTAGCGGGAGTGTGGAGACCCAGTACTTC. Amino acids: CASSLMASGSVETQYF.

This clonotype came up a few times. The rearrangement uses TRBV19 and TRBJ1-1, with 7 positions matching TRBD1. CDR3 size: 15 residues. CDR1 LNHDA and CDR2 SQIVND come from the germline V gene (reference sequence). The ends lost 4 bases at V and 0 bases at J; junction bases unmatched: 5. The CDR3 spells CASSSAGTVNTEAFF. The CDR3 region has the DNA TGTGCCAGTAGTAGCGCCGGGACAGTGAACACTGAAGCTTTCTTT.

There are a few counts of this clonotype. CDR3 protein: CASSTGGNTIYF. The CDR3 DNA is TGTGCCAGCAGTACGGGGGGAAACACCATATATTTT. The V and J genes are TRBV28 and TRBJ1-3; unclear D gene. There are 12 residues in the CDR3. The germline V gene has CDR1 MDHEN and CDR2 SYDVKM. V lost 5 bases and J lost 4, with 6 bases in between.

This clonotype was recorded at least ten times. This chain links TRBV12-3 or TRBV12-4 with TRBJ1-1; weak D call: TRBD1 (6 bases). The CDR3 totals 13 residues. The ends were cut back, 6 bases at V and 4 bases at J, with 12 bases in the middle. CDR3 residues: CASSRGGFTEAFF. The CDR3 DNA sequence: TGTGCCAGCAGCCGAGGGGGGTTCACTGAAGCTTTCTTT.

At least ten counts were recorded for this clonotype. V gene TRBV3-1 combines with J gene TRBJ2-1; 10 positions agree with TRBD1. The CDR3 sequence is 16 residues long. V trimming: 1 base; J trimming: 6 bases; junction bases outside the gene matches: 6. Germline CDR1 is LGHDT and CDR2 is YNNKEL (reference sequence). This CDR3 reads CASSQGIRQGANEQFF. CDR3 DNA sequence: TGTGCCAGCAGCCAAGGTATACGACAGGGGGCCAATGAGCAGTTCTTC.

A few counts support this clonotype. The gene calls are TRBV19 and TRBJ1-1; a possible D gene is TRBD1 (5 bases). From germline, CDR1 is LNHDA and CDR2 SQIVND (reference sequence). The CDR3 spans 14 residues. The V end was cut by 6 bases, the J end by 3 bases, with 14 bases between. As DNA, the CDR3 is TGTGCCAGTAGGGCCCTCCAGGGCCACACTGAAGCTTTCTTT. Translated: CASRALQGHTEAFF. Filled out from reference TRBV19 and TRBJ1-1, the complete variable domain reads DGGITQSPKYLFRKEGQNVTLSCEQNLNHDAMYWYRQDPGQGLRLIYYSQIVNDFQKGDIAEGYSVSREKKESFPLTVTSAQKNPTAFYLCASRALQGHTEAFFGQGTRLTVV.